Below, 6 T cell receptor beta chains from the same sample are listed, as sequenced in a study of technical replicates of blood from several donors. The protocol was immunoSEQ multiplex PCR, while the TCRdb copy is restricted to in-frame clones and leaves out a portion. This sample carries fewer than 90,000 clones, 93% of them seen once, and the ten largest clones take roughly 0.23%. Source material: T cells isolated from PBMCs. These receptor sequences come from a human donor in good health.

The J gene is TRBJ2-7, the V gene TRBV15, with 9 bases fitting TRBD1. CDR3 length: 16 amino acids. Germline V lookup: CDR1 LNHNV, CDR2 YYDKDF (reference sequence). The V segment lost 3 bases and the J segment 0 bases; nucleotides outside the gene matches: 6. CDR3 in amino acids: CATSRDRGFASYEQYF. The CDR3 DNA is TGTGCCACCAGCAGGGACAGGGGTTTTGCCTCCTACGAGCAGTACTTC. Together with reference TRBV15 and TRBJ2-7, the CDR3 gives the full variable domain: DAMVIQNPRYQVTQFGKPVTLSCSQTLNHNVMYWYQQKSSQAPKLLFHYYDKDFNNEADTPDNFQSRRPNTSFCFLDIRSPGLGDTAMYLCATSRDRGFASYEQYFGPGTRLTVT.

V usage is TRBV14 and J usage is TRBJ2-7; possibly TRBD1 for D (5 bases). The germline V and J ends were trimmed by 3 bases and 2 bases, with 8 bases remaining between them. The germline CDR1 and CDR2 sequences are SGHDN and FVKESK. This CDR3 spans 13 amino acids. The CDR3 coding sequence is TGTGCCAGCAGCCATGTACAGGCCTACGAGCAGTACTTC. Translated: CASSHVQAYEQYF.

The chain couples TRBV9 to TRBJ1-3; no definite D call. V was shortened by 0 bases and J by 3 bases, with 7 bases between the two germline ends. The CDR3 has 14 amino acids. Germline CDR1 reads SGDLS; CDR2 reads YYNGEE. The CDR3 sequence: CASSVAGIGNTIYF. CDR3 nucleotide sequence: TGTGCCAGCAGCGTAGCGGGGATTGGAAACACCATATATTTT.

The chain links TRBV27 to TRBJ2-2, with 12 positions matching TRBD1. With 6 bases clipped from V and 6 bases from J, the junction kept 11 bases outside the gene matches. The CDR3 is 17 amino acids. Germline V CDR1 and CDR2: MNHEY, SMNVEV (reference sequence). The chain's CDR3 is CASRQIRGQGAAGELFF. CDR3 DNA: TGTGCCAGCAGGCAAATCCGGGGACAGGGGGCCGCCGGGGAGCTGTTTTTT.

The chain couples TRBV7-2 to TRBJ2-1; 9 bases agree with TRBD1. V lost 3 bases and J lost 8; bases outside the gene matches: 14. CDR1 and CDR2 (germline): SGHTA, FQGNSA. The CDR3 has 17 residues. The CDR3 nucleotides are TGTGCCAGCAGCTTGGGACAGGGATCAGCGATTATCGATGAGCAGTTCTTC. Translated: CASSLGQGSAIIDEQFF.

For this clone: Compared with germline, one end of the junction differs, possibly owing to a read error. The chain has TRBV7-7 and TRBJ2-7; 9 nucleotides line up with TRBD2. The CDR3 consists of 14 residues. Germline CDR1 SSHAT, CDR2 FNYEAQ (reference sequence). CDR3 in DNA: TGTGCTAGCAGCCCCGGGACTAGCCACTACGAGCAGTACTTC. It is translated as CASSPGTSHYEQYF. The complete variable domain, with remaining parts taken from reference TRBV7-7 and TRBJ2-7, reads GAGVSQSPRYKVTKRGQDVTLRCDPISSHATLYWYQQALGQGPEFLTYFNYEAQPDKSGLPSDRFSAERPEGSISTLTIQRTEQRDSAMYRCASSPGTSHYEQYFGPGTRLTVT.